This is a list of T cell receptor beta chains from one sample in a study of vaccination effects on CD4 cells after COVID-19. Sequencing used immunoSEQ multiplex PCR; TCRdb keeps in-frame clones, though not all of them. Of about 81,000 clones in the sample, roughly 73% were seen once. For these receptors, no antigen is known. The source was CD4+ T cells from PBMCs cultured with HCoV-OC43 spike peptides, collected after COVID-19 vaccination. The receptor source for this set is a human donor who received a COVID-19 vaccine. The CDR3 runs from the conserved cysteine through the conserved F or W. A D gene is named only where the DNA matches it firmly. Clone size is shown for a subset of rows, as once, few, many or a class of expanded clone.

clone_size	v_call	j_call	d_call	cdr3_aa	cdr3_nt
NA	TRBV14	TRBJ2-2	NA	CASSQDWGRWTGELFF	TGTGCCAGCAGCCAAGATTGGGGGAGGTGGACCGGGGAGCTGTTTTTT
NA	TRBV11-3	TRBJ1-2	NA	CASSPTPLDPGLGYTF	TGTGCCAGCAGCCCGACGCCCCTCGATCCCGGGCTAGGCTACACCTTC
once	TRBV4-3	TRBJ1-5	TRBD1	CASSQDAWSGGGSNQPQHF	TGCGCCAGCAGCCAAGATGCATGGTCAGGGGGCGGAAGCAATCAGCCCCAGCATTTT
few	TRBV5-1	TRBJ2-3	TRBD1	CASSRGQGTDTQYF	TGCGCCAGCAGCCGGGGACAGGGAACAGATACGCAGTATTTT
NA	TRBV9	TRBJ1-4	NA	CASSASRQDEKLFF	TGTGCCAGCAGCGCGTCACGACAGGATGAAAAACTGTTTTTT
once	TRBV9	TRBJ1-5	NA	CASSVGINNQPQHF	TGTGCCAGCAGCGTAGGGATTAACAATCAGCCCCAGCATTTT
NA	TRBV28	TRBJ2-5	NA	CASSYPPRKETQYF	TGTGCCAGCAGTTACCCCCCTCGGAAAGAGACCCAGTACTTC
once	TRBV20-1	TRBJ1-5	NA	CSASSTQNQHF	TGCAGTGCTAGTTCAACCCAGAACCAGCATTTT
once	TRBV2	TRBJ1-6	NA	CASSELVRPLHF	TGTGCCAGCAGTGAATTAGTCAGACCCCTCCACTTT
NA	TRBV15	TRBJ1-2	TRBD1	CATRRAGGNYGYTF	TGTGCCACCAGAAGAGCAGGGGGTAACTATGGCTACACCTTC
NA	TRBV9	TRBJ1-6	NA	CASSVDGRSLHF	TGTGCCAGCAGCGTAGACGGCCGTTCTCTCCACTTT
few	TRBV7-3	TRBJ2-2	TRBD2	CASSLGRGENTGELFF	TGTGCCAGCAGCTTAGGCCGGGGGGAGAACACCGGGGAGCTGTTTTTT
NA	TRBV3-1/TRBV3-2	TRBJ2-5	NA	CASSHLAGKETQYF	TGTGCCAGCAGCCACTTGGCGGGGAAGGAGACCCAGTACTTC
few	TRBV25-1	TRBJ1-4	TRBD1	CASRDRTTNEKLFF	TGTGCCAGCAGGGACAGGACAACTAATGAAAAACTGTTTTTT
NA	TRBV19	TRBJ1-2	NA	CASSIMGRTNYGYTF	TGTGCCAGTAGTATAATGGGCAGGACAAACTATGGCTACACCTTC
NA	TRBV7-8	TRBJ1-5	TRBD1	CASSPREGAGVNQPQHF	TGTGCCAGCAGCCCTCGTGAGGGGGCGGGGGTCAATCAGCCCCAGCATTTT